A single T cell receptor (beta chain) is shown here with its context. Trimming removed 0 bases at V and 6 bases at J, with 16 bases between. Per germline, CDR1 SGHRS and CDR2 YFSETQ. This CDR3 has 15 residues. Sequencing was performed with immunoSEQ multiplex PCR; in TCRdb, only in-frame clones are kept and a portion is missing. The sample holds roughly 520,000 clones; roughly 95% are singletons and the top ten take nearly 0.065%. This record belongs to a study of shared clonotypes between healthy human individuals. The chain is built from TRBV5-1 and TRBJ2-7, with D hard to call. Sequencing was done on a sample of naive CD4+ T cells sorted from blood. Subset: CD45RA+ positively selected. The TCR was taken from a woman between 25 and 40 years old in good health. The CDR3 DNA reads as TGCGCCAGCAGCTTGGTTACGGGTCGGGCGGCCGAGCAGTACTTC. Protein: CASSLVTGRAAEQYF.